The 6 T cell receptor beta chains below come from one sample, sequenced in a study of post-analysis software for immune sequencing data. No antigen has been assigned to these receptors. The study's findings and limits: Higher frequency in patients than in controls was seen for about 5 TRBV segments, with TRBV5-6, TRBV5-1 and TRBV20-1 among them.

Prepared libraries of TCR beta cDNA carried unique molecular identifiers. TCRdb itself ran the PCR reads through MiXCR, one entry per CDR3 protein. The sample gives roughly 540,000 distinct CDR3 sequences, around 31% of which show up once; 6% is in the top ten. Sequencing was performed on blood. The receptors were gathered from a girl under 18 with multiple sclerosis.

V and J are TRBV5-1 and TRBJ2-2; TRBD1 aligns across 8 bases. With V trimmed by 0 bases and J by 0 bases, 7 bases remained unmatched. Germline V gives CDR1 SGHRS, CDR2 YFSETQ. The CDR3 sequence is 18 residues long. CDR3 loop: CASSLAHQGAANTGELFF. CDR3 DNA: TGCGCCAGCAGCTTGGCCCACCAGGGGGCTGCGAACACCGGGGAGCTGTTTTTT.

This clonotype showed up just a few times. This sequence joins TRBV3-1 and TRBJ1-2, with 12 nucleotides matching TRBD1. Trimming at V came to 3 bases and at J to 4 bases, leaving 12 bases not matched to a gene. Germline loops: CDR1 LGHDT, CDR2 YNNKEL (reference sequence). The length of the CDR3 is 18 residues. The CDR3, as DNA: TGTGCCAGCAGCCATTTAGGGGACAGGGGGCTTTCTATCTATGGCTACACCTTC. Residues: CASSHLGDRGLSIYGYTF.

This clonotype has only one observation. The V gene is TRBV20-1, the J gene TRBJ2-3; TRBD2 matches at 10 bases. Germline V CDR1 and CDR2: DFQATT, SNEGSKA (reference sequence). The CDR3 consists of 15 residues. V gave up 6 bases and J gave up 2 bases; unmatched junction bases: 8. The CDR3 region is CSASSGTSVTDTQYF. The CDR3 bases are TGCAGTGCCAGCTCGGGGACTAGCGTCACAGATACGCAGTATTTT.

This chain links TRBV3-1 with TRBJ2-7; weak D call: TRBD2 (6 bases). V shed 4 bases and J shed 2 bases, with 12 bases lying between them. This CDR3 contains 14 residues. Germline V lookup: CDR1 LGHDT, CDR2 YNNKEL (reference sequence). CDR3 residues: CASSRGTSTYEQYF. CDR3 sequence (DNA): TGTGCCAGCAGCCGGGGAACTAGCACCTACGAGCAGTACTTC.

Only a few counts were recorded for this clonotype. In DNA, the CDR3 is TGTGCCAGCAGCCCAGGGGACAGGGGCACAGATACGCAGTATTTT. Residues: CASSPGDRGTDTQYF. V is TRBV7-9 and J is TRBJ2-3, with 9 bases matching TRBD1. V lost 5 bases and J lost 1; bases outside the gene matches: 4. Per the germline V gene, CDR1 is SEHNR and CDR2 is FQNEAQ (reference sequence). The CDR3 totals 15 residues. The full variable domain, with the rest looked up from reference TRBV7-9 and TRBJ2-3, is DTGVSQNPRHKITKRGQNVTFRCDPISEHNRLYWYRQTLGQGPEFLTYFQNEAQLEKSRLLSDRFSAERPKGSFSTLEIQRTEQGDSAMYLCASSPGDRGTDTQYFGPGTRLTVL.

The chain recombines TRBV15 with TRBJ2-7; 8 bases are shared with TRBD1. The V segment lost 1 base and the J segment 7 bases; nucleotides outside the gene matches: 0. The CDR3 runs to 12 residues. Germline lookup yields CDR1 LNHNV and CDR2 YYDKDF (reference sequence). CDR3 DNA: TGTGCCACCAGCAGAGGGGACAGGGAGCAGTACTTC. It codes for CATSRGDREQYF.